This note documents a single T cell receptor (beta chain) sequence. TCRdb processed the RT-PCR reads anew with MiXCR; each CDR3 protein has one entry. This table has almost 700,000 distinct CDR3 sequences, 12% to 15% appearing once. V was clipped by 4 bases and J by 4 bases, with 13 bases between them. Looked up from germline, CDR1 is SGHVS and CDR2 is FQNEAQ. This CDR3 contains 14 residues. Material: memory CD4+ T cells from blood. The chain employs TRBV7-8 and TRBJ1-2; the D gene is possibly TRBD1 (6 bases). The receptor was isolated from a female donor in good health, serving as a healthy control. The CDR3 here is CASSYREGSYGYTF. CDR3 bases: TGTGCCAGCAGCTACAGGGAAGGGAGCTATGGCTACACCTTC.